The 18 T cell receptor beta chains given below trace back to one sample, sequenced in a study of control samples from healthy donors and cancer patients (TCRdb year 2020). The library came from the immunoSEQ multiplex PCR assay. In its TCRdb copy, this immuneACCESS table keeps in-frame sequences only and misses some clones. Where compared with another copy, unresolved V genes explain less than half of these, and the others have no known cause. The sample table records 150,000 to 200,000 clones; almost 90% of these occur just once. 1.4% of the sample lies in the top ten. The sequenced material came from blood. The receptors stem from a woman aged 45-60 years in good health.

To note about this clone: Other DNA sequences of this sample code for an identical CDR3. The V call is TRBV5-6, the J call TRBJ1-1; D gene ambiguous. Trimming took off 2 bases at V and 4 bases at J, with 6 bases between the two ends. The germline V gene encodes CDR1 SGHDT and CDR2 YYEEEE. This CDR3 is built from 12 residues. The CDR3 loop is CASSFLGTEAFF. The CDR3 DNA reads TGTGCCAGCAGCTTTTTGGGCACTGAAGCTTTCTTT. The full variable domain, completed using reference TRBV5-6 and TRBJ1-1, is DAGVTQSPTHLIKTRGQQVTLRCSPKSGHDTVSWYQQALGQGPQFIFQYYEEEERQRGNFPDRFSGHQFPNYSSELNVNALLLGDSALYLCASSFLGTEAFFGQGTRLTVV.

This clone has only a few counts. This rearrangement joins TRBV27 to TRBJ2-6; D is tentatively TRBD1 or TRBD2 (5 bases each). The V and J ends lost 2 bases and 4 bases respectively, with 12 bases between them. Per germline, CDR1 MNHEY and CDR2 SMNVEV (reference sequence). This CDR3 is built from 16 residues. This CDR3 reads CASSLVIGAGANVLTF. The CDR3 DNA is TGTGCCAGCAGTTTAGTAATCGGGGCCGGGGCCAACGTCCTGACTTTC.

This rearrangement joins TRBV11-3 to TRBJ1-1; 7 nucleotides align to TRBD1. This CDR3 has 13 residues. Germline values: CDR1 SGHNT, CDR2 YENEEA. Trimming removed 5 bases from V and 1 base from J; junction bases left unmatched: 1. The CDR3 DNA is TGTGCCAGCAGCCGGACAGGGAACACTGAAGCTTTCTTT. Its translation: CASSRTGNTEAFF.

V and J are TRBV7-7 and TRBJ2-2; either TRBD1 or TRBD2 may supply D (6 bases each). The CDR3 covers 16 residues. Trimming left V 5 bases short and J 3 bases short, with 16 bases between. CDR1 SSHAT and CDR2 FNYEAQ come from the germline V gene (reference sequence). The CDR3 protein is CASSHRSGAYTGELFF. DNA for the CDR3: TGTGCCAGCAGCCACCGCTCGGGGGCATACACCGGGGAGCTGTTTTTT.

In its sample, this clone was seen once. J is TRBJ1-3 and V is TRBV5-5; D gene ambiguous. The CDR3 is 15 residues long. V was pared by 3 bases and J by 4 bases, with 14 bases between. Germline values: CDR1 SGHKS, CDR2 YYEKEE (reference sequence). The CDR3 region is CASSYPTSAGNTIYF. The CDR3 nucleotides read TGTGCCAGCAGCTATCCTACCTCCGCCGGAAACACCATATATTTT.

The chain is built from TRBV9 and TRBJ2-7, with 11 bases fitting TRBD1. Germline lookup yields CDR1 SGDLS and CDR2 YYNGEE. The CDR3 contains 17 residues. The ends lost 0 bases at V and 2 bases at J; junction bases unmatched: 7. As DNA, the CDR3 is TGTGCCAGCAGCGTAGACACCGTGGGACAGGGGGCCTACGAGCAGTACTTC. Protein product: CASSVDTVGQGAYEQYF.

This CDR3 is CASSQTGAGEQYF. The DNA for the CDR3 is TGTGCCAGCAGCCAGACAGGGGCGGGCGAGCAGTACTTC. The chain employs TRBV7-2 and TRBJ2-7; TRBD1 matches 8 bases. Germline CDR1 reads SGHTA; CDR2 reads FQGNSA. V was pared by 5 bases and J by 6 bases, with 6 bases of the junction left unmatched. This CDR3 comprises 13 residues. The whole variable domain, remainder taken from reference TRBV7-2 and TRBJ2-7, is GAGVSQSPSNKVTEKGKDVELRCDPISGHTALYWYRQSLGQGLEFLIYFQGNSAPDKSGLPSDRFSAERTGGSVSTLTIQRTQQEDSAVYLCASSQTGAGEQYFGPGTRLTVT.

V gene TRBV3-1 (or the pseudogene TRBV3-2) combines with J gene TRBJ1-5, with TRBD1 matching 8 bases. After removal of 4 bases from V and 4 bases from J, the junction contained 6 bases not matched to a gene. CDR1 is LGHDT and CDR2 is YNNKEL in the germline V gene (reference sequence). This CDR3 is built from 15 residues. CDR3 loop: CASSPGTGPNQPQHF. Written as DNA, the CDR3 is TGTGCCAGCAGCCCAGGGACAGGCCCTAATCAGCCCCAGCATTTT.

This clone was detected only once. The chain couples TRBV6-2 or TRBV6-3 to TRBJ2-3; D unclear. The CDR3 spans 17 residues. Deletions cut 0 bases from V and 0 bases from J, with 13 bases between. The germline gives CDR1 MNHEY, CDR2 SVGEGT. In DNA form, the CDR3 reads TGTGCCAGCAGTTACTCGATCAGGTCTGCTAGCACAGATACGCAGTATTTT. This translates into CASSYSIRSASTDTQYF.

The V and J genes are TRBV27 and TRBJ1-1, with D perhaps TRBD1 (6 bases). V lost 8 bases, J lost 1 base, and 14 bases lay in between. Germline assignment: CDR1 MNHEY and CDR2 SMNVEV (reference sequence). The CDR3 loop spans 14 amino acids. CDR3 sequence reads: CASRRGYGNTEAFF. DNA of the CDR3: TGTGCCAGCCGGAGGGGGTATGGGAACACTGAAGCTTTCTTT.

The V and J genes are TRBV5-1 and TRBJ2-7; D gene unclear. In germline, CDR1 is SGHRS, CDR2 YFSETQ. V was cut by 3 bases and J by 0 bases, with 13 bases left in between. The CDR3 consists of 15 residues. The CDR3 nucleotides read TGCGCCAGCAGCTCCGAAGCAGTTCCCTCCTACGAGCAGTACTTC. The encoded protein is CASSSEAVPSYEQYF. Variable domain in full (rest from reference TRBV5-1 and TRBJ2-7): KAGVTQTPRYLIKTRGQQVTLSCSPISGHRSVSWYQQTPGQGLQFLFEYFSETQRNKGNFPGRFSGRQFSNSRSEMNVSTLELGDSALYLCASSSEAVPSYEQYFGPGTRLTVT.

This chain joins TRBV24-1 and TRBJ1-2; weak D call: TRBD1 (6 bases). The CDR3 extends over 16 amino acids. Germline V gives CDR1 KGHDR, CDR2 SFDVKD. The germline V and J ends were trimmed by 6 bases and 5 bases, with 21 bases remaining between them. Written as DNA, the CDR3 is TGTGCCACCAGTAAAGGCAGGGGAGTCGAGGTGTATGGCTACACCTTC. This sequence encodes CATSKGRGVEVYGYTF.

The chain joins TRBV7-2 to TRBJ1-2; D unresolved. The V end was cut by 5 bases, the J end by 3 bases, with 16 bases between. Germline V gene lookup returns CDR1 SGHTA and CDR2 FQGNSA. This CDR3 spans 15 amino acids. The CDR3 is CASSLGPGQHYGYTF. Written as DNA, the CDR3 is TGTGCCAGCAGCCTCGGTCCCGGTCAGCACTATGGCTACACCTTC.

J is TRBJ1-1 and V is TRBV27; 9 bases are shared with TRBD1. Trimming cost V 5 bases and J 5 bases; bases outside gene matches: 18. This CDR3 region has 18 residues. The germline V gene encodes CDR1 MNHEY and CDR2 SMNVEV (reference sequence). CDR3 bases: TGTGCCAGCAGTCCTAACGTCCCGGGACAGGGAAAAAGGACTGAAGCTTTCTTT. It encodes CASSPNVPGQGKRTEAFF.

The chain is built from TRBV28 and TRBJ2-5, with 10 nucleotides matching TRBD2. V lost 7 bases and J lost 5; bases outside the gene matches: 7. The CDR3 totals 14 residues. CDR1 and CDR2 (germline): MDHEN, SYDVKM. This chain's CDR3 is CASKASGGRETQYF. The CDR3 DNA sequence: TGTGCCAGCAAGGCTAGCGGGGGCCGGGAGACCCAGTACTTC.

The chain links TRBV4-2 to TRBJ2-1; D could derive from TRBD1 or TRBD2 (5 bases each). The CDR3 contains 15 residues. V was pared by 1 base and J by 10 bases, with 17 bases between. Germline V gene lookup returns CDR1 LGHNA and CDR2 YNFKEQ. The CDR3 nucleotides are TGTGCCAGCAGCCAAGGGCCCGTGGGGGAAGGGGAGCAGTTCTTC. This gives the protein CASSQGPVGEGEQFF.

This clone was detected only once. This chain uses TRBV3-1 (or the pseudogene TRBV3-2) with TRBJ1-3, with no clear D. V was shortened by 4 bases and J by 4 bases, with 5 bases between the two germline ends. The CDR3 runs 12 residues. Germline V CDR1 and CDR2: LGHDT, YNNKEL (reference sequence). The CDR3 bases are TGTGCCAGCAGCCGGAAAGGAAACACCATATATTTT. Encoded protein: CASSRKGNTIYF.

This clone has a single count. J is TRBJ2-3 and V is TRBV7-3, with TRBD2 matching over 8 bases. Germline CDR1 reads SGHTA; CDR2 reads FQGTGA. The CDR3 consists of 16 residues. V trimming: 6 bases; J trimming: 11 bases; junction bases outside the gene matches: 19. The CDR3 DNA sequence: TGTGCCAGCAGTTCCGGACTAGCTTCCAAGGTGGAGGGGCAGTATTTT. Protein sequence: CASSSGLASKVEGQYF.